These 30 T cell receptor beta chains came from one sample sequenced in a study of shared clonotypes between healthy human individuals. Naive CD8 cells lacked CD45RO and underwent positive selection for CCR7, leaving out terminally differentiated effector memory CD45RA+ cells. Using immunoSEQ multiplex PCR, the repertoire was profiled, and TCRdb retains in-frame clones only, with some absent. The sample has about 1,800,000 clones; approximately 94% are singletons. The material sequenced was naive CD8+ T cells sorted from blood. The receptors shown here come from a man aged 18 to 30 in good health.

The gene calls are TRBV9 and TRBJ1-3; TRBD1 is a possible D gene (5 bases). In germline, CDR1 is SGDLS, CDR2 YYNGEE. The CDR3 is 17 residues long. V lost 0 bases, J lost 2 bases, and 15 bases lay in between. The CDR3 nucleotides read TGTGCCAGCAGCGTAGAAGGGGCAGGGAGCACTGGAAACACCATATATTTT. This translates into CASSVEGAGSTGNTIYF.

The genes are TRBV2 and TRBJ2-1; D is unresolved. Germline loops: CDR1 SNHLY, CDR2 FYNNEI. Trimming took off 7 bases at V and 2 bases at J, with 21 bases between the two ends. The CDR3 spans 17 residues. This CDR3 reads CASMMSGLGGPYNEQFF. The CDR3 DNA reads TGTGCCAGCATGATGTCCGGGCTGGGCGGTCCCTACAATGAGCAGTTCTTC.

To note about this clone: Its ends do not fully match the called genes, so a read error is possible. The chain employs TRBV29-1 and TRBJ2-2, with TRBD1 identical over 7 bases. Germline values: CDR1 SQVTM, CDR2 ANQGSEA. The CDR3 has 14 amino acids. DNA of the CDR3: TGCAGCGTCTTGACAGGGTGGAACGCCGGGGAGCTGTTTTTT. It codes for CSVLTGWNAGELFF.

V and J are TRBV5-5 and TRBJ1-2; D not certain. CDR1 is SGHKS and CDR2 is YYEKEE in the germline V gene (reference sequence). Trimming left V 0 bases short and J 3 bases short, with 9 bases between. There are 14 residues in the CDR3. CDR3 amino acids: CASSLVTRYYGYTF. In DNA form, the CDR3 reads TGTGCCAGCAGCTTGGTCACACGGTACTATGGCTACACCTTC.

V gene TRBV29-1 combines with J gene TRBJ2-3; 9 bases agree with TRBD2. The CDR3 runs 19 residues. The V segment lost 0 bases and the J segment 0 bases; nucleotides outside the gene matches: 13. From germline, CDR1 is SQVTM and CDR2 ANQGSEA. CDR3 in DNA: TGCAGCGTTGAAGACTCACTAGCGGGCACTGCCGCTAGCACAGATACGCAGTATTTT. This encodes CSVEDSLAGTAASTDTQYF.

Written as DNA, the CDR3 is TGTGCCAGCAGCTTAGGTGGGGGAAAGCAGTACTTC. It yields the protein CASSLGGGKQYF. This rearrangement joins TRBV11-3 to TRBJ2-7, with D perhaps assigned TRBD1 or TRBD2 (5 bases each). The ends were cut back, 1 base at V and 8 bases at J, with 9 bases in the middle. The length of the CDR3 is 12 residues. Germline V gives CDR1 SGHNT, CDR2 YENEEA.

V is TRBV27 and J is TRBJ2-1; 7 bases line up with TRBD2. Trimming cost V 4 bases and J 5 bases; bases outside gene matches: 11. Germline CDR1 and CDR2: MNHEY and SMNVEV (reference sequence). This CDR3 contains 16 residues. The CDR3 DNA reads TGTGCCAGCAGTTCCCTCGGGGGGTGGGAAAACAATGAGCAGTTCTTC. It codes for CASSSLGGWENNEQFF.

This chain links TRBV5-6 with TRBJ2-7; D unclear. The CDR3 is 11 amino acids. CDR1 is SGHDT and CDR2 is YYEEEE in the germline V gene. Trimming stripped 4 bases from V and 3 bases from J, with 5 bases between. As DNA, the CDR3 is TGTGCCAGCAGCCAGTTCTACGAGCAGTACTTC. It yields the protein CASSQFYEQYF.

The genes are TRBV28 and TRBJ2-7; no clear D gene. V was cut by 8 bases and J by 3 bases, with 8 bases left in between. Germline lookup yields CDR1 MDHEN and CDR2 SYDVKM. CDR3 length: 11 residues. The CDR3 spells CASAGLYEQYF. The CDR3, as DNA: TGTGCCAGCGCAGGCCTCTACGAGCAGTACTTC.

The chain uses TRBV11-2 and TRBJ1-2, with TRBD1 matching over 9 bases. The CDR3 length is 15 residues. V was pared by 1 base and J by 3 bases, with 3 bases of the junction left unmatched. Germline CDR1 SGHAT, CDR2 FQNNGV. CDR3 DNA: TGTGCCAGCAGCTTAGGACAGGGGGAGTACTATGGCTACACCTTC. It codes for CASSLGQGEYYGYTF.

V gene TRBV30 combines with J gene TRBJ1-3; maybe TRBD1 (5 bases). Germline CDR1 is GTSNPN and CDR2 is SVGIG (reference sequence). There are 17 residues in the CDR3. V shed 5 bases and J shed 0 bases, with 20 bases lying between them. CDR3 nucleotides: TGTGCCTGGGCCGGAACGGGGGTCATTAGCTCTGGAAACACCATATATTTT. As protein: CAWAGTGVISSGNTIYF.

This chain joins TRBV6-5 and TRBJ1-2; no firm D call. V lost 5 bases and J 5 bases, leaving 12 bases between the germline ends. The germline CDR1 and CDR2 sequences are MNHEY and SVGAGI. This CDR3 has 13 amino acids. The CDR3 here is CASSLSPLYGYTF. The CDR3 nucleotides are TGTGCCAGCAGTCTCTCGCCTCTATATGGCTACACCTTC.

This sequence joins TRBV9 and TRBJ2-5, with TRBD2 matching over 7 bases. The CDR3 contains 15 residues. V lost 6 bases, J lost 0 bases, and 8 bases stayed unmatched. The germline CDR1 and CDR2 sequences are SGDLS and YYNGEE. CDR3 nucleotide sequence: TGTGCCAGCACCTTAAGCGGGAAGTACCAAGAGACCCAGTACTTC. It encodes CASTLSGKYQETQYF.

The chain uses TRBV5-4 and TRBJ1-2, with D unclear. V was clipped by 0 bases and J by 0 bases, with 6 bases between them. The length of the CDR3 is 14 residues. Germline lookup yields CDR1 SGHNT and CDR2 YYREEE (reference sequence). The CDR3 sequence is CASSLESTNYGYTF. The CDR3 nucleotides read TGTGCCAGCAGCTTGGAGAGTACTAACTATGGCTACACCTTC.

On this clone itself: Other DNA sequences in this sample translate to the same CDR3. The CDR3 sequence is CASSRILATNEKLFF. CDR3 coding DNA: TGCGCCAGCAGCCGAATTTTGGCAACTAATGAAAAACTGTTTTTT. The chain combines TRBV4-3 with TRBJ1-4; D unresolved. The CDR3 covers 15 residues. Trimming stripped 4 bases from V and 0 bases from J, with 9 bases between. Germline V gene sequence: CDR1 LGHNA, CDR2 YSLEER.

The chain joins TRBV27 to TRBJ2-5; 9 nucleotides align to TRBD2. V dropped 2 bases and J dropped 5; count of bases not matched to a gene: 9. Germline V lookup: CDR1 MNHEY, CDR2 SMNVEV (reference sequence). This CDR3 is 16 amino acids long. CDR3 sequence: CASSLGPGTSNETQYF. CDR3 in DNA: TGTGCCAGCAGTTTAGGGCCGGGGACTAGCAACGAGACCCAGTACTTC.

The gene calls are TRBV4-1 and TRBJ1-5, with 9 bases lining up with TRBD1. Germline CDR1 reads MGHRA; CDR2 reads YSYEKL. V trimming: 5 bases; J trimming: 0 bases; junction bases outside the gene matches: 8. The CDR3 length is 17 residues. The DNA of the CDR3 is TGCGCCAGCAGCACCCGACAGGGGGGCATTAGCAATCAGCCCCAGCATTTT. It is translated as CASSTRQGGISNQPQHF.

This sequence joins TRBV21-1 and TRBJ1-3; the D call of TRBD1 is as the table states it, not checked on the DNA. TRBV21-1 represents a pseudogene. This CDR3 contains 20 residues. CDR3 residues: CASSKFRDRGPLSSGNTIYF. CDR3 coding DNA: TGTGCCAGCAGCAAATTCCGGGACAGGGGGCCGCTTTCATCTGGAAACACCATATATTTT.

The V call is TRBV7-9, the J call TRBJ1-3, with a possible D match to TRBD1 (6 bases). CDR1 and CDR2 (germline): SEHNR, FQNEAQ (reference sequence). Trimming pared 5 bases from V and 2 bases from J, leaving 13 bases between. The CDR3 runs to 15 residues. CDR3 sequence: CASSDTGYPGNTIYF. CDR3 nucleotide sequence: TGTGCCAGCAGCGACACAGGGTACCCTGGAAACACCATATATTTT.

This chain links TRBV5-6 with TRBJ2-2; D remains ambiguous. The CDR3 consists of 15 residues. Germline values: CDR1 SGHDT, CDR2 YYEEEE. V was trimmed by 5 bases and J by 5 bases, leaving 16 bases between them. The CDR3 coding sequence is TGTGCCAGCAGGCCGGGTCGGCCTATAACCGGGGAGCTGTTTTTT. The encoded protein is CASRPGRPITGELFF.

V and J are TRBV27 and TRBJ2-7, with TRBD1 matching over 8 bases. The junction had 3 bases not matched to a gene; V was cut back by 4 bases and J by 7 bases. The CDR3 is 12 amino acids. Germline CDR1 reads MNHEY; CDR2 reads SMNVEV (reference sequence). The CDR3 loop reads CASSSGQAEQYF. The CDR3 DNA is TGTGCCAGCAGTTCGGGACAGGCGGAGCAGTACTTC.

This clone was observed once. The V gene is TRBV9, the J gene TRBJ2-2, with a possible D match to TRBD1 (6 bases). This CDR3 is built from 15 residues. The germline V and J ends were trimmed by 3 bases and 0 bases, with 9 bases remaining between them. Germline lookup yields CDR1 SGDLS and CDR2 YYNGEE. The CDR3 sequence is CASSDRATNTGELFF. The CDR3 DNA reads as TGTGCCAGCAGCGACAGGGCTACGAACACCGGGGAGCTGTTTTTT.

The V and J genes are TRBV29-1 and TRBJ2-2; 8 nucleotides match TRBD1. The CDR3 length is 13 residues. V shed 7 bases, J shed 5 bases, and the junction held 6 bases outside the gene matches. CDR1 is SQVTM and CDR2 is ANQGSEA in the germline V gene. The DNA for the CDR3 is TGCAGCGGGGGACAGGAAGGAACCGGGGAGCTGTTTTTT. It translates to CSGGQEGTGELFF.

The chain employs TRBV5-1 and TRBJ2-1; 7 bases align to TRBD1. From germline, CDR1 is SGHRS and CDR2 YFSETQ. This CDR3 spans 15 amino acids. The J segment lost 2 bases and the V segment lost 2 bases, leaving 4 bases of the junction unmatched. The DNA of the CDR3 is TGCGCCAGCAGCTTCAGGGGGATGACCTACAATGAGCAGTTCTTC. It codes for CASSFRGMTYNEQFF.

The chain employs TRBV11-2 and TRBJ1-1, with D uncertain. This CDR3 is built from 14 residues. Trimming took off 8 bases at V and 1 base at J, with 14 bases between the two ends. The V gene's germline CDR1 is SGHAT and CDR2 FQNNGV. The CDR3 spells CASRHSGENTEAFF. In nucleotides, the CDR3 is TGTGCCAGCCGACACTCCGGGGAGAACACTGAAGCTTTCTTT.

This clone was detected once. The chain combines TRBV10-1 with TRBJ2-3; D is tentatively TRBD1 or TRBD2 (5 bases each). The V and J ends lost 3 bases and 0 bases respectively, with 10 bases between them. This CDR3 spans 15 amino acids. Germline V gene sequence: CDR1 WNHNN, CDR2 SYGVQD (reference sequence). As DNA, the CDR3 is TGCGCCAGCAGTGACGAGGGGTTTAGCACAGATACGCAGTATTTT. It translates to CASSDEGFSTDTQYF.

The chain combines TRBV5-4 with TRBJ1-1; possible D gene TRBD1, 6 bases. Germline values: CDR1 SGHNT, CDR2 YYREEE (reference sequence). V was pared by 0 bases and J by 4 bases, with 10 bases between. The CDR3 consists of 14 residues. CDR3 nucleotides: TGTGCCAGCAGCTTGGGACAGGCGGGCACTGAAGCTTTCTTT. This codes for CASSLGQAGTEAFF.

V is TRBV6-5 and J is TRBJ1-1; TRBD1 is a possible D gene (5 bases). Germline assignment: CDR1 MNHEY and CDR2 SVGAGI. V lost 4 bases and J 7 bases, leaving 10 bases between the germline ends. This CDR3 contains 12 residues. CDR3 in amino acids: CASSSLDSEAFF. The DNA for the CDR3 is TGTGCCAGCAGTTCCCTTGACAGTGAAGCTTTCTTT.

The CDR3 sequence is CASSTKTYSTDTQYF. The CDR3 DNA sequence: TGTGCCAGCAGTACCAAGACATATAGCACAGATACGCAGTATTTT. This chain links TRBV27 with TRBJ2-3; D uncertain. CDR1 is MNHEY and CDR2 is SMNVEV in the germline V gene (reference sequence). The V gene lost 5 bases and the J gene lost 0 bases, with 12 bases spanning the gap. The CDR3 spans 15 residues.

The table lists this clone with a count of one. The DNA of the CDR3 is TGCAGCGTTGAACCGGGGACGGGCGAGCAGTACTTC. It encodes CSVEPGTGEQYF. The rearrangement joins TRBV29-1 to TRBJ2-7; D tentatively fits TRBD1 or TRBD2 (5 bases each). Trimming shortened V by 2 bases and J by 6 bases, and 11 bases separated the two germline ends. CDR3 length: 12 amino acids. In germline, CDR1 is SQVTM, CDR2 ANQGSEA.